A single sample gave rise to the 30 T cell receptor beta chains below, sequenced in a study of blood T cell repertoires in COVID-19. Data came from immunoSEQ multiplex PCR; TCRdb stores just in-frame clones and leaves some out. This sample yields tens of thousands of clones, of which around 80% are seen a single time; 15% to 20% belongs to the top ten. The sequencing sample was made of peripheral blood. The receptors derive from an older woman with acute or convalescent COVID-19.

The chain joins TRBV4-1 to TRBJ1-4, with D possibly matching TRBD1 (6 bases). The CDR3 runs 15 residues. V was cut by 7 bases and J by 3 bases, with 15 bases left in between. Germline CDR1 and CDR2: MGHRA and YSYEKL. The chain's CDR3 is CASTEVGAANEKLFF. CDR3 sequence (DNA): TGCGCCAGCACCGAGGTGGGGGCGGCTAATGAAAAACTGTTTTTT.

This clone was seen once. This chain links TRBV4-1 with TRBJ1-1; D remains unclear. Looked up from germline, CDR1 is MGHRA and CDR2 is YSYEKL. V was clipped by 8 bases and J by 6 bases, with 13 bases between them. The CDR3 has 12 amino acids. In DNA, the CDR3 is TGCGCCAGCCCCGGAGGGAATTCTGAAGCTTTCTTT. The encoded protein is CASPGGNSEAFF.

V gene TRBV7-3 combines with J gene TRBJ2-2; 8 bases map to TRBD2. With V trimmed by 4 bases and J by 2 bases, 3 bases remained unmatched. CDR3 size: 15 residues. Germline values: CDR1 SGHTA, CDR2 FQGTGA. This CDR3 reads CASSSGLANTGELFF. The CDR3 nucleotides read TGTGCCAGCAGCTCCGGACTAGCCAACACCGGGGAGCTGTTTTTT.

The table lists this clone with a few counts. V usage is TRBV7-6 and J usage is TRBJ1-5; D unclear. Germline assignment: CDR1 SGHVS and CDR2 FNYEAQ. Trimming removed 0 bases from V and 5 bases from J, with 11 bases in between. This CDR3 spans 15 amino acids. CDR3 in amino acids: CASSLAGGRDQPQHF. The CDR3 coding sequence is TGTGCCAGCAGCTTAGCGGGAGGGAGGGATCAGCCCCAGCATTTT.

This chain links TRBV19 with TRBJ1-1; no firm D call. CDR1 and CDR2 (germline): LNHDA, SQIVND (reference sequence). Trimming stripped 3 bases from V and 7 bases from J, with 12 bases between. This CDR3 region has 13 residues. The CDR3 nucleotides are TGTGCCAGTAGTATCACGGGAGAGAGTGAAGCTTTCTTT. Protein sequence: CASSITGESEAFF.

This clone was found once. This chain connects TRBV1 to TRBJ2-3; the table's TRBD2 call for D was not verified on the DNA. TRBV1 is reported as a pseudogene. CDR3 length: 17 amino acids. In DNA, the CDR3 is TGCACCAGCAGCCATTCTTTGGCGGGGGGGAGCACAGATACGCAGTATTTT. It yields the protein CTSSHSLAGGSTDTQYF.

This chain joins TRBV28 and TRBJ2-7; TRBD2 aligns across 9 bases. The germline V gene encodes CDR1 MDHEN and CDR2 SYDVKM. The V segment lost 4 bases and the J segment 7 bases; nucleotides outside the gene matches: 11. This CDR3 comprises 15 residues. CDR3 DNA sequence: TGTGCCAGCAGTTCCCCCCTGGGACTAGCCCTGGAGCAGTACTTC. It specifies CASSSPLGLALEQYF.

The J gene is TRBJ1-6, the V gene TRBV19, with a possible D match to TRBD1 (6 bases). Looked up from germline, CDR1 is LNHDA and CDR2 is SQIVND (reference sequence). V was pared by 2 bases and J by 7 bases, with 12 bases between. The CDR3 loop spans 15 amino acids. Here the CDR3 reads CASSIYRDTNSPLHF. The CDR3 DNA sequence: TGTGCCAGTAGTATATACCGGGACACCAATTCACCCCTCCACTTT. Using reference TRBV19 and TRBJ1-6 for the parts outside the CDR3, the full variable domain is DGGITQSPKYLFRKEGQNVTLSCEQNLNHDAMYWYRQDPGQGLRLIYYSQIVNDFQKGDIAEGYSVSREKKESFPLTVTSAQKNPTAFYLCASSIYRDTNSPLHFGNGTRLTVT.

V gene TRBV7-8 combines with J gene TRBJ2-7; 13 bases line up with TRBD2. After removal of 4 bases from V and 2 bases from J, the junction contained 5 bases not matched to a gene. The CDR3 contains 16 residues. Germline lookup yields CDR1 SGHVS and CDR2 FQNEAQ. The CDR3 loop reads CASSSRTSGSPYEQYF. For the CDR3, the DNA is TGTGCCAGCAGCTCCCGGACTAGCGGGAGCCCCTACGAGCAGTACTTC.

The CDR3 spells CASTPYPSGAYNEQFF. DNA of the CDR3: TGTGCCAGCACCCCCTACCCCAGCGGGGCCTACAATGAGCAGTTCTTC. The chain uses TRBV11-3 and TRBJ2-1, with 7 nucleotides matching TRBD2. The V and J ends lost 7 bases and 2 bases, in that order; junction bases with no gene match: 11. The CDR3 sequence is 16 residues long. From germline, CDR1 is SGHNT and CDR2 YENEEA.

This clone has just a few counts. The CDR3 sequence: CASSPQGLEAFF. The CDR3 region has the DNA TGTGCCAGCTCACCACAGGGGTTAGAAGCTTTCTTT. J is TRBJ1-1 and V is TRBV18, with TRBD1 as a possible D gene (5 bases). Germline V gene data show CDR1 as KGHSH and CDR2 as LQKENI. Trimming took 1 base from V and 8 from J, leaving 8 bases between them. This CDR3 has 12 residues.

The chain combines TRBV9 with TRBJ1-2, with unresolved D. The CDR3 is 14 residues long. V lost 3 bases and J 3 bases, leaving 12 bases between the germline ends. Germline assignment: CDR1 SGDLS and CDR2 YYNGEE. CDR3 DNA: TGTGCCAGCAGCGCCGCGGACTCAGACTATGGCTACACCTTC. Its protein product is CASSAADSDYGYTF.

About this clone itself: The sample contains more than one DNA sequence encoding this CDR3. The V and J genes are TRBV5-1 and TRBJ2-3; 7 positions match TRBD2. The V gene's germline CDR1 is SGHRS and CDR2 YFSETQ. Trimming took 0 bases from V and 3 from J; bases not matched to a gene: 7. The length of the CDR3 is 16 residues. Here the CDR3 DNA reads TGCGCCAGCAGCTTGGCGGGCGGGAGCGGGACAGATACGCAGTATTTT. Translating it yields CASSLAGGSGTDTQYF.

The rearrangement uses TRBV7-9 and TRBJ2-2; D is unresolved. The germline V and J ends were trimmed by 1 base and 3 bases, with 15 bases remaining between them. The CDR3 loop spans 17 amino acids. Germline CDR1 SEHNR, CDR2 FQNEAQ (reference sequence). CDR3 residues: CASSLVGSPLDTGELFF. In nucleotides, the CDR3 is TGTGCCAGCAGCTTAGTGGGCAGCCCCCTCGACACCGGGGAGCTGTTTTTT.

This sequence joins TRBV5-8 and TRBJ2-3; D remains ambiguous. Germline lookup yields CDR1 SGHTS and CDR2 YDEGEE. The CDR3 is made up of 16 amino acids. Trimming took 4 bases from V and 0 from J, leaving 15 bases between them. The CDR3 bases are TGTGCCAGCAGCCCATCGTGGAGAACTAGCACAGATACGCAGTATTTT. This gives the protein CASSPSWRTSTDTQYF.

This clone was counted once. The V call is TRBV5-1, the J call TRBJ2-5; D is ambiguous. Germline assignment: CDR1 SGHRS and CDR2 YFSETQ. This CDR3 has 12 amino acids. Trimming pared 7 bases from V and 2 bases from J, leaving 9 bases between. CDR3 coding DNA: TGCGCCAGCTTCACGACACAAGAGACCCAGTACTTC. This sequence encodes CASFTTQETQYF.

V is TRBV7-9 and J is TRBJ1-4; TRBD1 agrees at 8 bases. Trimming at V came to 2 bases and at J to 7 bases, leaving 3 bases not matched to a gene. Germline V gene data show CDR1 as SEHNR and CDR2 as FQNEAQ (reference sequence). The length of the CDR3 is 14 residues. The CDR3 DNA reads as TGTGCCAGCAGCTTACCAGGGGGCGGTGAAAAACTGTTTTTT. The encoded protein is CASSLPGGGEKLFF.

This clone has just a few counts. CDR3 residues: CSVAPLETQYF. The CDR3 DNA sequence: TGCAGCGTTGCCCCTTTAGAGACCCAGTACTTC. V is TRBV29-1 and J is TRBJ2-5; D uncertain. Trimming left V 4 bases short and J 4 bases short, with 7 bases between. The CDR3 extends over 11 amino acids. Germline loops: CDR1 SQVTM, CDR2 ANQGSEA.

The chain joins TRBV10-3 to TRBJ1-2, with D perhaps TRBD1 (5 bases). The CDR3 extends over 15 amino acids. V lost 5 bases and J lost 3, with 16 bases in between. Germline values: CDR1 ENHRY, CDR2 SYGVKD. CDR3 coding DNA: TGTGCCATCAGTTACTCGGGGGGTAGAGACTATGGCTACACCTTC. Protein sequence: CAISYSGGRDYGYTF.

DNA of the CDR3: TGTGCCAGCAGCCGAACAGGGGTCAATGAGCAGTTCTTC. Translated, it gives CASSRTGVNEQFF. V is TRBV2 and J is TRBJ2-1; 7 bases align to TRBD1. Germline assignment: CDR1 SNHLY and CDR2 FYNNEI. CDR3 length: 13 amino acids. The V and J ends lost 6 bases and 6 bases, in that order; junction bases with no gene match: 5. Looking up the rest from reference TRBV2 and TRBJ2-1 gives the full variable domain: EPEVTQTPSHQVTQMGQEVILRCVPISNHLYFYWYRQILGQKVEFLVSFYNNEISEKSEIFDDQFSVERPDGSNFTLKIRSTKLEDSAMYFCASSRTGVNEQFFGPGTRLTVL.

The count of this clone is one. CDR3 loop: CASSLSPGDSYEQYF. The DNA for the CDR3 is TGTGCCAGCAGCTTGTCTCCCGGAGATTCCTACGAGCAGTACTTC. This chain connects TRBV5-4 to TRBJ2-7; D ambiguous. Trimming pared 1 base from V and 1 base from J, leaving 12 bases between. This CDR3 is 15 amino acids long. Germline V lookup: CDR1 SGHNT, CDR2 YYREEE (reference sequence).

With respect to this clone: A read error may produce the germline difference seen at one junction end. The chain carries TRBV12-3 or TRBV12-4 and TRBJ1-4; D perhaps matches TRBD1 (6 bases). The CDR3 is 12 amino acids. The CDR3 sequence: CASSLAYGQRYF. CDR3 sequence (DNA): TGTGCCAGCAGTTTGGCGTATGGACAGAGGTATTTT.

The genes are TRBV2 and TRBJ2-2, with D possibly TRBD2 on 6 matching bases. Germline V gene data show CDR1 as SNHLY and CDR2 as FYNNEI. This CDR3 is built from 16 residues. V was pared by 6 bases and J by 2 bases, with 16 bases between. CDR3 sequence (DNA): TGTGCCAGCAGCTACACGGGACTCCCAAACACCGGGGAGCTGTTTTTT. Its protein product is CASSYTGLPNTGELFF.

V and J are TRBV3-1 (or the pseudogene TRBV3-2) and TRBJ2-5; D gene unclear. Trimming left V 3 bases short and J 2 bases short, with 10 bases between. This CDR3 has 14 amino acids. CDR1 is LGHDT, CDR2 YNNKEL, per germline (reference sequence). CDR3 residues: CASSHVVAQETQYF. CDR3 DNA: TGTGCCAGCAGCCACGTTGTGGCTCAAGAGACCCAGTACTTC.

The V call is TRBV3-1 (or the pseudogene TRBV3-2), the J call TRBJ1-4, with TRBD1 matching over 7 bases. V shed 4 bases, J shed 1 base, and the junction held 3 bases outside the gene matches. CDR1 is LGHDT, CDR2 YNNKEL, per germline (reference sequence). This CDR3 is 15 amino acids long. CDR3 sequence (DNA): TGTGCCAGCAGCCCAAACAGGGGAACTAATGAAAAACTGTTTTTT. This sequence encodes CASSPNRGTNEKLFF.

This chain uses TRBV7-2 with TRBJ2-3, with 7 bases identical to TRBD1. The CDR3 has 14 residues. V was clipped by 1 base and J by 5 bases; unmatched bases: 3. CDR1 SGHTA and CDR2 FQGNSA come from the germline V gene. The CDR3 region has the DNA TGTGCCAGCAGCTTAGTACAGGGGAAAGATACGCAGTATTTT. It is translated as CASSLVQGKDTQYF.

The gene calls are TRBV6-1 and TRBJ1-2, with TRBD1 identical over 7 bases. Germline V gene sequence: CDR1 MNHNS, CDR2 SASEGT. The CDR3 consists of 17 residues. V was pared by 1 base and J by 1 base, with 9 bases of the junction left unmatched. Here the CDR3 reads CASSEVIGTANNYGYTF. The CDR3 DNA sequence: TGTGCCAGCAGTGAAGTAATTGGGACAGCCAATAACTATGGCTACACCTTC.

V and J are TRBV6-5 and TRBJ1-2, with 7 positions matching TRBD1. The CDR3 consists of 13 residues. Germline-derived CDR1 and CDR2 are MNHEY and SVGAGI. With 7 bases clipped from V and 4 bases from J, the junction kept 6 bases outside the gene matches. The CDR3 region has the DNA TGTGCCAGCAATCCAAGGACAGGCTATGGCTACACCTTC. Translating gives CASNPRTGYGYTF.

J is TRBJ2-6 and V is TRBV6-6; TRBD1 agrees at 7 bases. In germline, CDR1 is MNHNY, CDR2 SVGAGI (reference sequence). The CDR3 covers 15 residues. Germline trimming cut 6 bases from V and 6 bases from J; bases unmatched to any gene: 8. Here the CDR3 DNA reads TGTGCCAGCAGCACGACAGGGATGAAGGCCAACGTCCTGACTTTC. This translates into CASSTTGMKANVLTF.

This clone was seen a handful of times. The chain joins TRBV7-9 to TRBJ2-1, with 14 bases that match TRBD2. This CDR3 region has 16 residues. Unmatched junction bases numbered 6, after V lost 3 bases and J lost 8 bases. The germline CDR1 and CDR2 sequences are SEHNR and FQNEAQ (reference sequence). The CDR3 here is CASSLGLAGVGDEQFF. The CDR3 DNA follows: TGTGCCAGCAGCTTGGGACTAGCGGGAGTTGGGGATGAGCAGTTCTTC.